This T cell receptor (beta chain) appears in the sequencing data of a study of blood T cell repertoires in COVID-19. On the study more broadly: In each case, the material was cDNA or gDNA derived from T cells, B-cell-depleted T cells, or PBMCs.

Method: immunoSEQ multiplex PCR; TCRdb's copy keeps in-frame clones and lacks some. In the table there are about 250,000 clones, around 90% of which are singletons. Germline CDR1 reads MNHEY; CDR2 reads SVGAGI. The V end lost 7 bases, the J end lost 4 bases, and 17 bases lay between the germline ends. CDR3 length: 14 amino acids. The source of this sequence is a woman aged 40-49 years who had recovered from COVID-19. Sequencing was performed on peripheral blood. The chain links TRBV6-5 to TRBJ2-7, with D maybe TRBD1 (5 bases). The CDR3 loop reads CASTPRQGSYEQYF. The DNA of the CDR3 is TGTGCCAGCACCCCCCGGCAGGGAAGTTACGAGCAGTACTTC.